The rows below give T cell receptor beta chains drawn from one sample of a study of T-cell memory formation after mild COVID-19. TCRdb redid the calling of the 5' RACE reads with MiXCR, one entry per CDR3 protein. The sample shows 350,000 or so distinct CDR3 sequences, under 15% of them seen only once. Sequences were obtained from PBMCs or a T cell subset sorted from them (not recorded which). All receptors come from a man aged 18 to 30 who had mild COVID-19 (a few samples of this study predate the infection). Cell type and time point are not known. CDR3s include the opening cysteine and the closing phenylalanine or tryptophan.

TRBJ2-7,TRBV6-1,CASSEDGTGAYEQYF
TRBJ2-1,TRBV7-7,CASSLDGPYNEQFF
TRBJ2-5,TRBV7-8,CASSLGLAGGPRETQYF
TRBJ2-6,TRBV2,CASTTVGLSSGANVLTF
TRBJ2-3,TRBV4-1,CASSQGPWGDTQYF
TRBJ1-1,TRBV6-2/TRBV6-3,CASSYTKNTEAFF
TRBJ1-1,TRBV3-1,CASSPRAKYTEAFF
TRBJ2-5,TRBV5-1,CASSSSVRETQYF
TRBJ1-1,TRBV5-1,CASSLVGLLRGDTEAFF
TRBJ1-2,TRBV7-9,CASSIEFQGINGYTF
TRBJ2-7,TRBV5-6,CASSPAGTRDEQYF
TRBJ1-1,TRBV3-1,CASSHVGTEAFF